This passage covers 12 T cell receptor beta chains from one sample sequenced in a study of T-cell reconstitution after alpha-beta-depleted transplantation in children. Unique molecular identifiers were built into the TCRbeta library. TCRdb re-called the PCR reads through MiXCR, storing one row per CDR3 protein. The top ten hold about 5.4% of the sample, which has roughly 500,000 distinct CDR3 sequences, about 12% seen once. Sample: PBMCs from the stem cell graft donor, taken from the stem cell graft. The receptor source for this set is a human donor who donated a stem cell graft to a child with combined immunodeficiency.

This clonotype has at least ten counts. The genes are TRBV7-7 and TRBJ2-1; possible D gene TRBD1, 5 bases. Per germline, CDR1 SSHAT and CDR2 FNYEAQ (reference sequence). CDR3 length: 15 amino acids. V lost 8 bases to trimming and J lost 0 bases, with 14 bases between them. CDR3 DNA: TGTGCCAGCGACAGACAGTCGTTCTCCTACAATGAGCAGTTCTTC. The encoded protein is CASDRQSFSYNEQFF.

This clonotype was counted only a few times. This chain connects TRBV19 to TRBJ1-5; a possible D gene is TRBD1 (5 bases). V dropped 10 bases and J dropped 5 bases, with 15 bases sitting between them. Germline CDR1 and CDR2: LNHDA and SQIVND (reference sequence). The CDR3 contains 13 residues. CDR3 sequence: CATGASVDQPQHF. CDR3 nucleotide sequence: TGTGCCACCGGGGCTTCGGTCGATCAGCCCCAGCATTTT.

This clonotype was seen a handful of times. This chain links TRBV5-1 with TRBJ1-1, with D maybe TRBD1 (5 bases). The CDR3 has 14 residues. Germline CDR1 reads SGHRS; CDR2 reads YFSETQ. Trimming removed 2 bases from V and 3 bases from J, with 11 bases in between. The CDR3 protein is CASSFQGGDTEAFF. The CDR3 DNA reads TGCGCCAGCAGCTTTCAGGGAGGGGACACTGAAGCTTTCTTT.

This clonotype was detected ten times or more. CDR3 in amino acids: CASSQAGRGREDTQYF. Written as DNA, the CDR3 is TGCGCCAGCAGCCAGGCCGGGAGGGGGCGGGAAGATACGCAGTATTTT. V usage is TRBV4-3 and J usage is TRBJ2-3, with a tentative D call TRBD2 (8 bases). Germline V gene lookup returns CDR1 LGHNA and CDR2 YSLEER. Deletions cut 3 bases from V and 5 bases from J, with 18 bases between. This CDR3 has 16 residues.

This clonotype was seen repeatedly, ten times or more. The chain employs TRBV5-1 and TRBJ2-7; D unresolved. V lost 4 bases to trimming and J lost 5 bases, with 13 bases between them. Germline values: CDR1 SGHRS, CDR2 YFSETQ. There are 13 residues in the CDR3. The CDR3 loop is CASSPGPSHEQYF. In DNA, the CDR3 is TGCGCCAGCAGCCCAGGACCAAGCCACGAGCAGTACTTC. Drawing the rest from reference TRBV5-1 and TRBJ2-7, the complete variable domain is KAGVTQTPRYLIKTRGQQVTLSCSPISGHRSVSWYQQTPGQGLQFLFEYFSETQRNKGNFPGRFSGRQFSNSRSEMNVSTLELGDSALYLCASSPGPSHEQYFGPGTRLTVT.

In this sample, this clonotype turned up many times. The V call is TRBV7-8, the J call TRBJ2-7; 9 positions agree with TRBD1. Trimming took 5 bases from V and 1 from J; bases not matched to a gene: 6. CDR1 is SGHVS, CDR2 FQNEAQ, per germline. The CDR3 consists of 15 residues. CDR3 bases: TGTGCCAGCAGCACAACGGACAGGGGTTCCTACGAGCAGTACTTC. It codes for CASSTTDRGSYEQYF.

This clonotype was observed at least ten times. The chain carries TRBV7-3 and TRBJ2-7; TRBD2 matches at 7 bases. The CDR3 sequence is 19 residues long. Germline V lookup: CDR1 SGHTA, CDR2 FQGTGA. The junction had 18 bases not matched to a gene; V was cut back by 2 bases and J by 2 bases. CDR3 loop: CASSLSSGTRGLETYEQYF. In nucleotides, the CDR3 is TGTGCCAGCAGCTTATCCTCCGGGACGCGAGGACTAGAAACCTACGAGCAGTACTTC.

This clonotype has only a few counts. The chain is built from TRBV4-3 and TRBJ1-4, with 8 nucleotides matching TRBD1. Germline loops: CDR1 LGHNA, CDR2 YSLEER. J lost 2 bases, V lost 6 bases, and 8 bases had no gene match. The CDR3 sequence is 16 residues long. The CDR3 loop is CASSLYRGETNEKLFF. In DNA form, the CDR3 reads TGCGCCAGCAGTTTATACAGGGGGGAGACTAATGAAAAACTGTTTTTT.

The sample holds a few counts of this clonotype. The genes are TRBV12-3 or TRBV12-4 and TRBJ1-2; the match to TRBD1 covers 8 bases. The CDR3 totals 15 residues. V shed 1 base and J 6 bases; nucleotides not matched to a gene: 7. CDR3: CASSLERGTGDGYTF. For the CDR3, the DNA is TGTGCCAGCAGTTTAGAGAGGGGGACAGGCGATGGCTACACCTTC.

This clonotype has only a few counts. The chain carries TRBV12-3 or TRBV12-4 and TRBJ2-7; TRBD1 matches at 7 bases. V lost 5 bases and J lost 2; bases outside the gene matches: 9. This CDR3 comprises 15 residues. In nucleotides, the CDR3 is TGTGCCAGCAGTCCTACAGGGGAAGGGGCCTACGAGCAGTACTTC. Protein sequence: CASSPTGEGAYEQYF.

This chain links TRBV7-9 with TRBJ2-5; 9 bases fit TRBD2. In germline, CDR1 is SEHNR, CDR2 FQNEAQ (reference sequence). V gave up 3 bases and J gave up 3 bases; unmatched junction bases: 2. The CDR3 length is 14 residues. The CDR3 DNA is TGTGCCAGCAGCTTTAGCGGGAGTAAAGAGACCCAGTACTTC. Its translation: CASSFSGSKETQYF.

V gene TRBV7-3 combines with J gene TRBJ2-3; D tentatively fits TRBD1 or TRBD2 (5 bases each). This CDR3 contains 12 residues. Germline loops: CDR1 SGHTA, CDR2 FQGTGA. V was pared by 0 bases and J by 10 bases, with 8 bases between. CDR3 residues: CASSLTEGPQYF. Here the CDR3 DNA reads TGTGCCAGCAGCTTAACTGAGGGGCCGCAGTATTTT.